Below, 30 T cell receptor beta chains from the same sample are listed, as sequenced in a study of blood T cell repertoires in COVID-19. Produced via immunoSEQ multiplex PCR; TCRdb's table is partial and in-frame only. Of hundreds of thousands of clones listed, over 85% were seen once; the top ten hold roughly 2.5%. The source material was PBMCs or T cells enriched from blood (not recorded which). All receptors come from a man aged 60 to 69 who had recovered from COVID-19.

This clone was detected only once. The chain employs TRBV18 and TRBJ1-1; D is uncertain. The V gene lost 3 bases and the J gene lost 1 base, with 9 bases spanning the gap. The CDR3 loop spans 14 amino acids. Germline values: CDR1 KGHSH, CDR2 LQKENI. The CDR3 protein is CASSPVSENTEAFF. The CDR3 DNA follows: TGTGCCAGCTCACCGGTCAGCGAGAACACTGAAGCTTTCTTT.

The count of this clone is one. V is TRBV18 and J is TRBJ1-2, with D unresolved. Germline V CDR1 and CDR2: KGHSH, LQKENI. V was shortened by 0 bases and J by 7 bases, with 21 bases between the two germline ends. This CDR3 spans 17 amino acids. The CDR3 reads CASSPPSGRLLGIGYTF. CDR3 DNA sequence: TGTGCCAGCTCACCACCCTCCGGGAGACTACTGGGTATTGGCTACACCTTC.

This sequence joins TRBV18 and TRBJ2-4; D perhaps matches TRBD1 (6 bases). From germline, CDR1 is KGHSH and CDR2 LQKENI. The CDR3 length is 14 residues. V lost 4 bases and J lost 5, with 12 bases in between. The CDR3 sequence: CASSRSGTQNIQYF. DNA for the CDR3: TGTGCCAGCTCACGGTCCGGGACACAAAACATTCAGTACTTC. Full variable domain (rest looked up from reference TRBV18 and TRBJ2-4): NAGVMQNPRHLVRRRGQEARLRCSPMKGHSHVYWYRQLPEEGLKFMVYLQKENIIDESGMPKERFSAEFPKEGPSILRIQQVVRGDSAAYFCASSRSGTQNIQYFGAGTRLSVL.

DNA for the CDR3: TGTGCCAGCAGCGTAGAGCCCAAGAACACCGGGGAGCTGTTTTTT. This sequence encodes CASSVEPKNTGELFF. V gene TRBV9 combines with J gene TRBJ2-2; D not certain. This CDR3 spans 15 amino acids. Germline assignment: CDR1 SGDLS and CDR2 YYNGEE. Between the trimmed V and J ends, which lost 0 bases and 1 base, there was a span of 7 bases.

This sequence joins TRBV6-5 and TRBJ2-1, with TRBD2 as a possible D gene (6 bases). This CDR3 has 13 amino acids. Per the germline V gene, CDR1 is MNHEY and CDR2 is SVGAGI. Trimming stripped 8 bases from V and 0 bases from J, with 8 bases between. The CDR3 protein is CASGGTSYNEQFF. The CDR3 DNA follows: TGTGCCAGCGGAGGGACCTCCTACAATGAGCAGTTCTTC.

This chain links TRBV6-5 with TRBJ2-7; D call uncertain. Germline V gene data show CDR1 as MNHEY and CDR2 as SVGAGI. Trimming removed 6 bases from V and 3 bases from J, with 9 bases in between. This CDR3 has 12 amino acids. CDR3 nucleotides: TGTGCCAGCAGCCCAGATATCTACGAGCAGTACTTC. It specifies CASSPDIYEQYF.

The chain couples TRBV3-1 (or the pseudogene TRBV3-2) to TRBJ1-5; D not resolved. V dropped 0 bases and J dropped 5 bases, with 23 bases sitting between them. CDR1 and CDR2 from the germline V gene are LGHDT and YNNKEL (reference sequence). CDR3 length: 19 amino acids. The CDR3 sequence is CASSQETAGREQWDQPQHF. The CDR3 DNA sequence: TGTGCCAGCAGCCAAGAGACCGCCGGAAGGGAGCAATGGGATCAGCCCCAGCATTTT.

This chain uses TRBV7-9 with TRBJ2-7; 10 nucleotides line up with TRBD2. Germline values: CDR1 SEHNR, CDR2 FQNEAQ (reference sequence). With V trimmed by 4 bases and J by 7 bases, 4 bases remained unmatched. The CDR3 contains 13 residues. In DNA, the CDR3 is TGTGCCAGCAGCTCCCAACTAGCGGGAGAGCAGTACTTC. It is translated as CASSSQLAGEQYF.

The table lists this clone with a count of one. V and J are TRBV7-2 and TRBJ2-7; no clear D gene. V shed 5 bases and J shed 6 bases, with 11 bases lying between them. This CDR3 spans 12 amino acids. CDR1 is SGHTA and CDR2 is FQGNSA in the germline V gene. The CDR3 DNA follows: TGTGCCAGCAGCCCCTATATTGGCGAGCAGTACTTC. This encodes CASSPYIGEQYF.

This clone was recorded only once. The chain recombines TRBV4-1 with TRBJ2-3, with D perhaps matching TRBD2 (6 bases). Germline V gene lookup returns CDR1 MGHRA and CDR2 YSYEKL. Between the trimmed V and J ends, which lost 7 bases and 6 bases, there was a span of 20 bases. The CDR3 has 15 residues. In nucleotides, the CDR3 is TGCGCCAGCAATGGAGGGTGGGCCTCTTCCGATACGCAGTATTTT. It translates to CASNGGWASSDTQYF.

J is TRBJ2-2 and V is TRBV4-2; tentatively, D is TRBD2 (5 bases). The germline V and J ends were trimmed by 1 base and 4 bases, with 16 bases remaining between them. Germline CDR1 LGHNA, CDR2 YNFKEQ. This CDR3 is 17 amino acids long. The CDR3 nucleotides read TGTGCCAGCAGCCAAGTGAATTTGGGAGCCCTCACCGGGGAGCTGTTTTTT. It specifies CASSQVNLGALTGELFF.

J is TRBJ2-3 and V is TRBV30, with 10 nucleotides matching TRBD1. The CDR3 totals 16 residues. CDR1 and CDR2 (germline): GTSNPN, SVGIG (reference sequence). V trimming: 1 base; J trimming: 1 base; junction bases outside the gene matches: 5. Here the CDR3 reads CAWSAGQGGGTDTQYF. The CDR3 bases are TGTGCCTGGAGTGCAGGACAGGGGGGGGGCACAGATACGCAGTATTTT.

V gene TRBV30 combines with J gene TRBJ2-5, with TRBD2 matching over 10 bases. Germline V gene lookup returns CDR1 GTSNPN and CDR2 SVGIG (reference sequence). The CDR3 is 18 residues long. V lost 0 bases to trimming and J lost 5 bases; unmatched junction nucleotides: 15. Here the CDR3 DNA reads TGTGCCTGGAGTGTTGGGGCTAGCGGGGGACTCCGGGGGGAGACCCAGTACTTC. It is translated as CAWSVGASGGLRGETQYF.

The gene calls are TRBV27 and TRBJ1-4, with TRBD1 matching over 9 bases. Looked up from germline, CDR1 is MNHEY and CDR2 is SMNVEV (reference sequence). The J segment lost 8 bases and the V segment lost 9 bases, leaving 10 bases of the junction unmatched. The CDR3 consists of 14 residues. The CDR3 DNA follows: TGTGCCAGTACGAGGACAGGGGAAGGAGAAAAACTGTTTTTT. Protein sequence: CASTRTGEGEKLFF.

This chain joins TRBV6-5 and TRBJ1-1; TRBD1 matches 9 bases. The CDR3 has 15 amino acids. Germline CDR1 and CDR2: MNHEY and SVGAGI. The ends lost 2 bases at V and 5 bases at J; junction bases unmatched: 6. This CDR3 reads CASSYTGGLSTEAFF. CDR3 DNA: TGTGCCAGCAGTTACACAGGGGGCCTGAGTACTGAAGCTTTCTTT.

The chain couples TRBV11-2 to TRBJ1-1, with D possibly being TRBD1 (6 bases). CDR1 SGHAT and CDR2 FQNNGV come from the germline V gene. The V and J ends lost 9 bases and 1 base respectively, with 24 bases between them. This CDR3 is 17 amino acids long. CDR3 in amino acids: CASTAGGQGRWNTEAFF. In DNA, the CDR3 is TGTGCCAGTACGGCGGGGGGGCAGGGCCGATGGAACACTGAAGCTTTCTTT.

As to this clone: Other DNA sequences in this sample translate to the same CDR3. The chain combines TRBV7-8 with TRBJ1-5; the D is unclear. The germline V and J ends were trimmed by 0 bases and 0 bases, with 6 bases remaining between them. The CDR3 sequence is 15 residues long. Germline values: CDR1 SGHVS, CDR2 FQNEAQ. This chain's CDR3 is CASSLAVNSNQPQHF. The CDR3 DNA follows: TGTGCCAGCAGCTTAGCCGTTAATAGCAATCAGCCCCAGCATTTT.

The chain recombines TRBV11-3 with TRBJ2-7, with TRBD1 identical over 10 bases. The CDR3 is 13 residues long. The V gene end was trimmed by 5 bases and the J gene end by 6 bases; junction bases not matched to a gene: 4. Germline assignment: CDR1 SGHNT and CDR2 YENEEA. Written as DNA, the CDR3 is TGTGCCAGCAGCCGGGACAGGGGTGGCGAGCAGTACTTC. Translated: CASSRDRGGEQYF.

The rearrangement links TRBV18 to TRBJ1-1; 10 bases are a match to TRBD1. J was trimmed by 10 bases and V by 5 bases; bases with no gene match: 7. Germline V CDR1 and CDR2: KGHSH, LQKENI. The CDR3 runs 13 residues. The CDR3 coding sequence is TGTGCCAGCTCAAGGGGGACAGGGGATCTAGCTTTCTTT. This encodes CASSRGTGDLAFF.

Note on this clone: The identical CDR3 is also encoded by other nucleotide sequences in the sample. The chain links TRBV24-1 to TRBJ2-1; 13 bases match TRBD2. This CDR3 has 16 residues. V lost 3 bases and J lost 7; bases outside the gene matches: 5. Germline V gives CDR1 KGHDR, CDR2 SFDVKD. CDR3: CATSDPGLAGANEQFF. DNA for the CDR3: TGTGCCACCAGTGATCCTGGACTAGCGGGAGCAAATGAGCAGTTCTTC.

The gene calls are TRBV11-2 and TRBJ2-2, with TRBD1 identical over 7 bases. The germline gives CDR1 SGHAT, CDR2 FQNNGV. The CDR3 sequence is 14 residues long. J gave up 7 bases and V 6 bases, and 8 bases lay outside the gene matches. Written as DNA, the CDR3 is TGTGCCAGCAGGACTGACAGGGTGGGCGGGGAGCTGTTTTTT. Its protein is CASRTDRVGGELFF.

The rearrangement uses TRBV29-1 and TRBJ1-5; tentatively, D is TRBD1 (5 bases). V was shortened by 4 bases and J by 1 base, with 11 bases between the two germline ends. Germline V CDR1 and CDR2: SQVTM, ANQGSEA. The CDR3 consists of 14 residues. The CDR3 sequence: CSVAGTQSNQPQHF. DNA for the CDR3: TGCAGCGTTGCCGGGACTCAAAGCAATCAGCCCCAGCATTTT.

The chain links TRBV6-2 or TRBV6-3 to TRBJ1-1; D is perhaps TRBD1 (5 bases). Germline CDR1 is MNHEY and CDR2 is SVGEGT. The CDR3 contains 14 residues. V shed 0 bases and J shed 3 bases, with 8 bases lying between them. CDR3 in DNA: TGTGCCAGCAGTTACTCAGGGGTTCACACTGAAGCTTTCTTT. Its protein product is CASSYSGVHTEAFF.

On this clone: At one boundary the junction diverges from the germline segment, which might be a read error. V and J are TRBV10-3 and TRBJ2-5, with 15 positions matching TRBD2. The CDR3 is 17 amino acids. The germline V gene has CDR1 ENHRY and CDR2 SYGVKD. CDR3: CATSTGLAGGPTETQYF. The CDR3 nucleotides read TGTGCCACCAGTACTGGACTAGCGGGAGGGCCCACAGAGACCCAGTACTTC.

The table lists this clone with a count of one. CDR3 loop: CAWSTGNSYNEQFF. DNA for the CDR3: TGTGCCTGGAGTACAGGGAACTCCTACAATGAGCAGTTCTTC. V usage is TRBV30 and J usage is TRBJ2-1, with a weak D call TRBD1 (6 bases). Trimming shortened V by 2 bases and J by 0 bases, and 8 bases separated the two germline ends. The germline V gene has CDR1 GTSNPN and CDR2 SVGIG (reference sequence). CDR3 length: 14 amino acids.

V is TRBV4-2 and J is TRBJ2-4, with 7 nucleotides matching TRBD2. Germline V gene data show CDR1 as LGHNA and CDR2 as YNFKEQ. After removal of 3 bases from V and 9 bases from J, the junction contained 8 bases not matched to a gene. The CDR3 totals 14 residues. The CDR3: CASSQGGWDGIQYF. In DNA form, the CDR3 reads TGTGCCAGCAGCCAGGGGGGGTGGGACGGCATTCAGTACTTC.

This chain joins TRBV19 and TRBJ2-3; 12 bases align to TRBD2. The V gene's germline CDR1 is LNHDA and CDR2 SQIVND (reference sequence). The V segment lost 5 bases and the J segment 4 bases; nucleotides outside the gene matches: 7. The length of the CDR3 is 16 residues. The CDR3 here is CASSRRLAGVSDTQYF. For the CDR3, the DNA is TGTGCCAGTAGTCGTCGACTAGCGGGAGTATCAGATACGCAGTATTTT.

The rearrangement uses TRBV18 and TRBJ1-3, with 7 bases that match TRBD1. The CDR3 extends over 18 amino acids. V gave up 3 bases and J gave up 0 bases; unmatched junction bases: 11. Germline lookup yields CDR1 KGHSH and CDR2 LQKENI. CDR3 amino acids: CASSPTPQTGSSGNTIYF. In nucleotides, the CDR3 is TGTGCCAGCTCACCTACCCCGCAGACAGGGTCCTCTGGAAACACCATATATTTT.

The chain couples TRBV23-1 to TRBJ2-2; TRBD1 matches 7 bases. TRBV23-1 qualifies as an ORF whose function is uncertain. This CDR3 region has 17 residues. The junction had 8 bases not matched to a gene; V was cut back by 3 bases and J by 1 base. CDR3 region: CASSHPPQGVNTGELFF. The CDR3 coding sequence is TGCGCCAGCAGTCACCCCCCCCAGGGGGTGAACACCGGGGAGCTGTTTTTT.

This chain joins TRBV7-6 and TRBJ2-1, with 8 bases lining up with TRBD2. With 2 bases clipped from V and 4 bases from J, the junction kept 4 bases outside the gene matches. Germline V gene data show CDR1 as SGHVS and CDR2 as FNYEAQ. This CDR3 is 15 amino acids long. The CDR3 is CASSLLAGAYNEQFF. In DNA, the CDR3 is TGTGCCAGCAGCTTACTAGCGGGTGCATACAATGAGCAGTTCTTC.